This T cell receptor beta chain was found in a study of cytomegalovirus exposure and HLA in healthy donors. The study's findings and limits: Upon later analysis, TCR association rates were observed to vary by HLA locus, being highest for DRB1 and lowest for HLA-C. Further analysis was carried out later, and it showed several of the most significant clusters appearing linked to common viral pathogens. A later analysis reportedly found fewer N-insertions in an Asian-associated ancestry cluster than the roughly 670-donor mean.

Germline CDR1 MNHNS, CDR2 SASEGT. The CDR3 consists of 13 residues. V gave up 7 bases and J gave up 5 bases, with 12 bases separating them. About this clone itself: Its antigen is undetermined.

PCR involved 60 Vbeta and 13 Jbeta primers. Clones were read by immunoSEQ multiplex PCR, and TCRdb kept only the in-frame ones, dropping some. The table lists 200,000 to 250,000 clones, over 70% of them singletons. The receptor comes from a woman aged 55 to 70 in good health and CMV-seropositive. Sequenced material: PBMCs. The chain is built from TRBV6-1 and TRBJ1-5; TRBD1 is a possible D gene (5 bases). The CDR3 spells CASMAGRDQPQHF. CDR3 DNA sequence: TGTGCCAGCATGGCAGGGAGGGATCAGCCCCAGCATTTT.